These T cell receptor beta chains were read from a single sample in a study of blood T cell repertoires in COVID-19. Profiling relied on immunoSEQ multiplex PCR, and the TCRdb table lists in-frame clones only, not all of them. The top ten hold 7.5% to 10% of the sample, which has fewer than 350,000 clones, about 87% seen once. The sample comprised peripheral blood. These receptors were obtained from a man aged 30-40 years with COVID-19, enrolled during active disease. Both conserved end residues are part of each CDR3. A D gene is named only where the DNA matches it firmly. Some rows mark clone size as missing; the rest say once, few, many or name a class of expanded clone.

TRBJ2-2	TRBD1	once	TRBV12-5	TGTGCTACTGGGACAGGGGGCTTCTCCGGGGAGCTGTTTTTT	CATGTGGFSGELFF
TRBJ2-1	NA	NA	TRBV27	TGTGCCAGCAGCCGAAAGCACGGGGACAATGAGCAGTTCTTC	CASSRKHGDNEQFF
TRBJ2-3	TRBD1	NA	TRBV7-8	TGTGCCAGCAGTCGAACGACAGGGTTGGATACGCAGTATTTT	CASSRTTGLDTQYF
TRBJ2-1	NA	NA	TRBV9	TGTGCCAGCAGCGTAGATTCGGGGACCTACAATGAGCAGTTCTTC	CASSVDSGTYNEQFF
TRBJ1-5	NA	NA	TRBV6-5	TGTGCCAGCAGTTACTCTCTGGGGCAGCAGCCCCAGCATTTT	CASSYSLGQQPQHF
TRBJ2-2	TRBD1	once	TRBV4-1	TGCGCCAGCAGCTCAAGACAGGGTTCGAACACCGGGGAGCTGTTTTTT	CASSSRQGSNTGELFF
TRBJ1-2	NA	NA	TRBV7-9	TGTGCCAGCAGCACGTCGGGGGGCGGCGGCTACACCTTC	CASSTSGGGGYTF
TRBJ2-7	TRBD1	NA	TRBV6-1	TGTGCCAGCAGCGAAGACAGGGGGAGAAACTACGAGCAGTACTTC	CASSEDRGRNYEQYF
TRBJ1-5	NA	NA	TRBV9	TGTGCCAGCAGCGTAGAAGGGGGAGGCAATCAGCCCCAGCATTTT	CASSVEGGGNQPQHF
TRBJ2-7	NA	NA	TRBV6-5	TGTGCCAGCAGCTACCCCGAGACAGACGAGCAGTACTTC	CASSYPETDEQYF
TRBJ1-2	NA	NA	TRBV29-1	TGCACCGCAAGTCCAGCCGGGATCCGCTATGGCTACACCTTC	CTASPAGIRYGYTF
TRBJ2-7	TRBD1	NA	TRBV4-3	TGCGCCAGCAGCCGCGGACAGGGCGGCGAGCAGTACTTC	CASSRGQGGEQYF
TRBJ2-1	NA	NA	TRBV28	TGTGCCAGCAGTTTACCTCTTGATCCGCTAGGGGGTGAGCAGTTCTTC	CASSLPLDPLGGEQFF
TRBJ2-7	NA	NA	TRBV15	TGTGCCACCAGCCGGGACAAGAACTACGAGCAGTACTTC	CATSRDKNYEQYF
TRBJ1-1	TRBD1	once	TRBV9	TGTGCCAGCAGCTCCTTGACAGGGTCCACTGAAGCTTTCTTT	CASSSLTGSTEAFF
TRBJ1-5	NA	NA	TRBV6-5	TGTGCCAGCAGAAACGTCTATAATATAAATCAGCCCCAGCATTTT	CASRNVYNINQPQHF
TRBJ2-5	NA	NA	TRBV6-2/TRBV6-3	TGTGCCAGCAGTTACAGGCATGGGCGGGCGGTCCAAGAGACCCAGTACTTC	CASSYRHGRAVQETQYF
TRBJ2-1	NA	NA	TRBV10-3	TGTGCCGCCCGGGACTTATTAGAGGGCTCCTACAATGAGCAGTTCTTC	CAARDLLEGSYNEQFF
TRBJ2-1	TRBD2	NA	TRBV18	TGTGCCAGCTCACTTAGCGGGGCCAACAATGAGCAGTTCTTC	CASSLSGANNEQFF
TRBJ2-1	TRBD2	NA	TRBV27	TGTGCCAGCAGTTCCTCGGATCGACTAGCGGGGATCAATGAGCAGTTCTTC	CASSSSDRLAGINEQFF
TRBJ2-4	NA	NA	TRBV9	TGTGCCAGCAGTGATAAGGACCCTTCGAACTATCTAGCCAAAAACATTCAACGGTACTTC	CASSDKDPSNYLAKNIQRYF
TRBJ1-1	NA	NA	TRBV7-8	TGTGCCAGCAGTCAGACTAGCACTGAAGCTTTCTTT	CASSQTSTEAFF
TRBJ1-2	NA	NA	TRBV7-8	TGTGCCAGCAGCTTAGGACCTCACCGGGCGAGCGGAGACTATGGCTACACCTTC	CASSLGPHRASGDYGYTF
TRBJ1-4	NA	NA	TRBV15	TGTGCCACCAGCAGAGATTTGGCGGAGGAAAAACTGTTTTTT	CATSRDLAEEKLFF
TRBJ2-7	NA	NA	TRBV5-1	TGCGCCAGCAGCTTCGGAGCAGGGATCTACGAGCAGTACTTC	CASSFGAGIYEQYF
TRBJ2-5	TRBD1	NA	TRBV24-1	TGTGCCACCAGTGATCCATCGCAGGGGGCAACAGAGACCCAGTACTTC	CATSDPSQGATETQYF
TRBJ1-5	TRBD1	NA	TRBV4-3	TGCGCCAGCAGCCAATCGACAGGGGGCGCGAAGCGTCAGCCCCAGCATTTT	CASSQSTGGAKRQPQHF
TRBJ2-1	TRBD2	NA	TRBV10-3	TGTGCCATCACCAGAGCGGGAGACTACAATGAGCAGTTCTTC	CAITRAGDYNEQFF
TRBJ2-3	NA	once	TRBV9	TGTGCCAGCAGCGTAGGGGCTTGGGACAACAGAGATACGCAGTATTTT	CASSVGAWDNRDTQYF
TRBJ1-2	NA	once	TRBV18	TGTGCCAGCTCACCGTCGACAGCCCTTAACTATGGCTACACCTTC	CASSPSTALNYGYTF
TRBJ2-1	TRBD2	NA	TRBV3-1/TRBV3-2	TGTGCCAGCGCCCTAGCGGGGGGGAGCAATGAGCAGTTCTTC	CASALAGGSNEQFF
TRBJ2-1	NA	NA	TRBV11-1	TGTGCCAGCAGCTATGGGGGGTACAATGAGCAGTTCTTC	CASSYGGYNEQFF
TRBJ1-4	TRBD1	NA	TRBV11-2	TGTGCCAGCAGCTTGGCCGGGACAGGGAGAGAAAAACTGTTTTTT	CASSLAGTGREKLFF
TRBJ1-1	NA	NA	TRBV30	TGTGCCTGGAGTAGGGGTAGAGACACTGAAGCTTTCTTT	CAWSRGRDTEAFF
TRBJ2-3	TRBD2	NA	TRBV5-1	TGCGCCAGCAGCCTTAAACAGACTAGCGCCATTCGCACAGATACGCAGTATTTT	CASSLKQTSAIRTDTQYF
TRBJ2-7	TRBD2	NA	TRBV28	TGTGCCAGCAGTTTTAGTAGCGGGAGGGCCCCTGAGCAGTACTTC	CASSFSSGRAPEQYF
TRBJ2-1	TRBD1	NA	TRBV18	TGTGCCAGCTCACCAGACGGGACAGAAAGAAATGAGCAGTTCTTC	CASSPDGTERNEQFF
TRBJ1-5	NA	few	TRBV6-5	TGTGCCAGCCGACCCACAGGGCGCAATCAGCCCCAGCATTTT	CASRPTGRNQPQHF
TRBJ2-1	TRBD2	NA	TRBV10-3	TGTGCCATCAGCCCTCGGGCGGGAGGTGGCAATGAGCAGTTCTTC	CAISPRAGGGNEQFF
TRBJ2-1	NA	NA	TRBV19	TGTGCCAGTAGTATCCTCTTGACTAGCAATGAGCAGTTCTTC	CASSILLTSNEQFF
TRBJ1-2	TRBD1	NA	TRBV9	TGTGCCAGCAGCGTGCTCGGACAGGCGAACTATGGCTACACCTTC	CASSVLGQANYGYTF
TRBJ1-1	TRBD1	NA	TRBV19	TGTGCCAGTCAAGGGGGCGAGATGACTGAAGCTTTCTTT	CASQGGEMTEAFF
TRBJ2-3	NA	NA	TRBV7-2	TGTGCCAGCAGTTTGGTTGGGGGCCTCACAGATACGCAGTATTTT	CASSLVGGLTDTQYF
TRBJ2-7	NA	once	TRBV4-1	TGCGCCAGCAGCCAAGATCCGGGGTTTGAGCAGTACTTC	CASSQDPGFEQYF
TRBJ2-2	NA	NA	TRBV27	TGTGCCAGCATCCCCCATGCAGGGAACACCGGGGAGCTGTTTTTT	CASIPHAGNTGELFF
TRBJ2-7	TRBD1	NA	TRBV5-1	TGCGCCAGCAGCTTCGGGACAGGGGGCTACGAGCAGTACTTC	CASSFGTGGYEQYF
TRBJ1-2	NA	NA	TRBV9	TGTGCCAGCAGCTTACTAGGACAGTCAAACTATGGCTACACCTTC	CASSLLGQSNYGYTF